A selection of T cell receptor beta chains follows, all from one sample in a study of cytomegalovirus exposure and HLA in healthy donors. Only in-frame clones appear in the TCRdb table, and some are missing; sequencing was by immunoSEQ multiplex PCR. Among roughly 120,000 clones listed, about 8.5% were seen once. The sample comprised PBMCs. The receptors shown here come from a man in his forties in good health and CMV-seronegative. Each CDR3 is given with its conserved first and last residue. D genes are given only for firm matches. Where a row states a size, it is once, few, many or the class of an expanded clone; other rows omit it.

clone_size: few
j_call: TRBJ2-3
d_call: TRBD2
v_call: TRBV18
cdr3_aa: CASSRTSGYTDTQYF
cdr3_nt: TGTGCCAGCTCGCGGACTAGCGGCTACACAGATACGCAGTATTTT

clone_size: -
j_call: TRBJ2-7
d_call: TRBD1
v_call: TRBV6-5
cdr3_aa: CASSLPGQGYEQYF
cdr3_nt: TGTGCCAGCAGTTTACCCGGACAGGGCTACGAGCAGTACTTC

clone_size: -
j_call: TRBJ2-7
d_call: -
v_call: TRBV7-2
cdr3_aa: CASSLVLLGLYEQYF
cdr3_nt: TGTGCCAGCAGCTTAGTACTATTGGGGCTTTACGAGCAGTACTTC

clone_size: few
j_call: TRBJ2-7
d_call: -
v_call: TRBV5-5
cdr3_aa: CASSFDSPEQYF
cdr3_nt: TGTGCCAGCAGCTTCGACAGCCCCGAGCAGTACTTC

clone_size: few
j_call: TRBJ2-2
d_call: -
v_call: TRBV7-6
cdr3_aa: CASSLGATGELFF
cdr3_nt: TGTGCCAGCAGCTTAGGGGCCACCGGGGAGCTGTTTTTT

clone_size: -
j_call: TRBJ1-3
d_call: -
v_call: TRBV6-5
cdr3_aa: CASSYAGSSGNTIYF
cdr3_nt: TGTGCCAGCAGTTACGCGGGGTCCTCTGGAAACACCATATATTTT

clone_size: -
j_call: TRBJ1-3
d_call: -
v_call: TRBV6-1
cdr3_aa: CASSIGTTINTIYF
cdr3_nt: TGTGCCAGTTCCATCGGGACAACTATAAACACCATATATTTT

clone_size: few
j_call: TRBJ1-1
d_call: -
v_call: TRBV4-2
cdr3_aa: CASSQGNVGEAFF
cdr3_nt: TGTGCCAGCAGCCAAGGAAATGTGGGCGAAGCTTTCTTT

clone_size: few
j_call: TRBJ2-3
d_call: -
v_call: TRBV7-9
cdr3_aa: CASSPPSQGVVGTDTQYF
cdr3_nt: TGTGCCAGCAGCCCACCCTCACAGGGAGTGGTTGGCACAGATACGCAGTATTTT

clone_size: -
j_call: TRBJ2-7
d_call: -
v_call: TRBV7-9
cdr3_aa: CASTGAGEQYF
cdr3_nt: TGTGCCAGCACTGGGGCGGGAGAGCAGTACTTC

clone_size: -
j_call: TRBJ2-3
d_call: TRBD1
v_call: TRBV2
cdr3_aa: CASSEADSTGVADTQYF
cdr3_nt: TGTGCCAGCAGCGAAGCCGACTCGACAGGGGTGGCAGATACGCAGTATTTT

clone_size: -
j_call: TRBJ1-1
d_call: TRBD1
v_call: TRBV27
cdr3_aa: CASSLSPRQGVTEAFF
cdr3_nt: TGTGCCAGCAGTTTATCGCCAAGACAGGGAGTCACTGAAGCTTTCTTT

clone_size: -
j_call: TRBJ1-2
d_call: -
v_call: TRBV7-2
cdr3_aa: CASSLAGANGYTF
cdr3_nt: TGTGCCAGCAGCTTAGCAGGGGCCAATGGCTACACCTTC

clone_size: -
j_call: TRBJ1-1
d_call: -
v_call: TRBV7-9
cdr3_aa: CASSPTRSNTEAFF
cdr3_nt: TGTGCCAGCAGCCCAACGAGGTCGAACACTGAAGCTTTCTTT

clone_size: -
j_call: TRBJ1-3
d_call: -
v_call: TRBV7-2
cdr3_aa: CASSLGTRHSGNTIYF
cdr3_nt: TGTGCCAGCAGCTTGGGGACTCGGCACTCTGGAAACACCATATATTTT

clone_size: -
j_call: TRBJ2-3
d_call: TRBD2
v_call: TRBV5-1
cdr3_aa: CASRGADTQYF
cdr3_nt: TGCGCCAGCCGGGGGGCAGATACGCAGTATTTT

clone_size: few
j_call: TRBJ2-3
d_call: TRBD2
v_call: TRBV7-2
cdr3_aa: CASSLAGASGGTQYF
cdr3_nt: TGTGCCAGCAGCCTAGCGGGGGCCTCTGGGGGTACGCAGTATTTT

clone_size: few
j_call: TRBJ1-5
d_call: -
v_call: TRBV5-1
cdr3_aa: CASSRDGGEPQHF
cdr3_nt: TGCGCCAGCAGCCGGGACGGGGGGGAGCCCCAGCATTTT

clone_size: -
j_call: TRBJ2-3
d_call: -
v_call: TRBV4-1
cdr3_aa: CASSQRGLPEADTDTQYF
cdr3_nt: TGCGCCAGCAGCCAACGGGGATTACCCGAAGCTGACACAGATACGCAGTATTTT

clone_size: -
j_call: TRBJ2-7
d_call: -
v_call: TRBV18
cdr3_aa: CASSLQGTSYEQYF
cdr3_nt: TGTGCCAGCTCCCTCCAGGGGACATCCTACGAGCAGTACTTC

clone_size: -
j_call: TRBJ2-3
d_call: -
v_call: TRBV27
cdr3_aa: CASSSQGRIDTQYF
cdr3_nt: TGTGCCAGCAGCTCCCAGGGTAGGATAGATACGCAGTATTTT

clone_size: -
j_call: TRBJ2-5
d_call: TRBD2
v_call: TRBV29-1
cdr3_aa: CSVRPSGGRETQYF
cdr3_nt: TGCAGCGTTCGGCCTAGCGGGGGGAGGGAGACCCAGTACTTC

clone_size: -
j_call: TRBJ2-1
d_call: -
v_call: TRBV7-3
cdr3_aa: CASSLTAGLGEQFF
cdr3_nt: TGTGCCAGCAGCTTAACGGCGGGGCTTGGTGAGCAGTTCTTC

clone_size: many
j_call: TRBJ2-1
d_call: TRBD1
v_call: TRBV6-4
cdr3_aa: CASSERTGGNNEQFF
cdr3_nt: TGTGCCAGCAGTGAAAGGACAGGGGGCAACAATGAGCAGTTCTTC

clone_size: few
j_call: TRBJ2-2
d_call: TRBD2
v_call: TRBV4-1
cdr3_aa: CASSPGLAGELFF
cdr3_nt: TGCGCCAGCAGCCCAGGACTAGCGGGGGAGCTGTTTTTT

clone_size: few
j_call: TRBJ1-2
d_call: -
v_call: TRBV11-2
cdr3_aa: CASSLTGDIPGYTF
cdr3_nt: TGTGCCAGCAGCTTAACCGGGGACATTCCTGGCTACACCTTC

clone_size: few
j_call: TRBJ2-5
d_call: TRBD1
v_call: TRBV2
cdr3_aa: CASSGRTGSWETQYF
cdr3_nt: TGTGCCAGCAGTGGGCGGACAGGGTCGTGGGAGACCCAGTACTTC

clone_size: -
j_call: TRBJ2-1
d_call: -
v_call: TRBV27
cdr3_aa: CASSSPGNEQFF
cdr3_nt: TGTGCCAGCAGTTCCCCGGGGAATGAGCAGTTCTTC

clone_size: -
j_call: TRBJ1-5
d_call: TRBD1
v_call: TRBV5-1
cdr3_aa: CASSTGVGQPQHF
cdr3_nt: TGCGCCAGCAGCACAGGGGTTGGGCAGCCCCAGCATTTT

clone_size: -
j_call: TRBJ2-7
d_call: -
v_call: TRBV5-4
cdr3_aa: CASSLGLKTYEQYF
cdr3_nt: TGTGCCAGCAGCTTGGGACTCAAAACCTACGAGCAGTACTTC

clone_size: -
j_call: TRBJ2-7
d_call: -
v_call: TRBV5-6
cdr3_aa: CASSFMAGRRYEQYF
cdr3_nt: TGTGCCAGCAGCTTCATGGCGGGACGGAGATACGAGCAGTACTTC

clone_size: -
j_call: TRBJ1-2
d_call: -
v_call: TRBV7-6
cdr3_aa: CASSLGGGAGYGYTF
cdr3_nt: TGTGCCAGCAGCTTAGGTGGGGGGGCTGGCTATGGCTACACCTTC

clone_size: few
j_call: TRBJ2-7
d_call: TRBD1
v_call: TRBV5-1
cdr3_aa: CASSWDREREQYF
cdr3_nt: TGCGCCAGCAGCTGGGACAGGGAGCGCGAGCAGTACTTC

clone_size: -
j_call: TRBJ1-1
d_call: TRBD1
v_call: TRBV5-1
cdr3_aa: CASSPTGMGDTEAFF
cdr3_nt: TGCGCCAGCAGCCCGACAGGGATGGGAGACACTGAAGCTTTCTTT

clone_size: -
j_call: TRBJ1-1
d_call: TRBD1
v_call: TRBV4-3
cdr3_aa: CASRPSGTGGTEAFF
cdr3_nt: TGCGCCAGCAGACCATCCGGGACAGGGGGAACTGAAGCTTTCTTT

clone_size: few
j_call: TRBJ2-3
d_call: -
v_call: TRBV13
cdr3_aa: CASSLTDSRTDTQYF
cdr3_nt: TGTGCCAGCAGCCTTACGGACAGCCGCACAGATACGCAGTATTTT

clone_size: few
j_call: TRBJ1-2
d_call: TRBD1
v_call: TRBV30
cdr3_aa: CAWSVPLTGAVGGYTF
cdr3_nt: TGTGCCTGGAGTGTACCATTGACAGGGGCAGTAGGTGGCTACACCTTC

clone_size: few
j_call: TRBJ2-5
d_call: -
v_call: TRBV7-9
cdr3_aa: CASSLSGTKETQYF
cdr3_nt: TGTGCCAGCAGCCTATCCGGGACAAAAGAGACCCAGTACTTC

clone_size: -
j_call: TRBJ1-6
d_call: -
v_call: TRBV6-5
cdr3_aa: CASRKGRERSPLHF
cdr3_nt: TGTGCCAGCAGAAAGGGGAGGGAGCGGTCACCCCTCCACTTT

clone_size: few
j_call: TRBJ1-2
d_call: TRBD1
v_call: TRBV6-6
cdr3_aa: CASSFRDSLGYTF
cdr3_nt: TGTGCCAGCAGTTTCCGGGACAGTCTTGGCTACACCTTC

clone_size: -
j_call: TRBJ2-7
d_call: TRBD2
v_call: TRBV5-4
cdr3_aa: CASRSRVAGGRSEQYF
cdr3_nt: TGTGCCAGCAGATCCAGGGTAGCGGGGGGGCGGAGCGAGCAGTACTTC